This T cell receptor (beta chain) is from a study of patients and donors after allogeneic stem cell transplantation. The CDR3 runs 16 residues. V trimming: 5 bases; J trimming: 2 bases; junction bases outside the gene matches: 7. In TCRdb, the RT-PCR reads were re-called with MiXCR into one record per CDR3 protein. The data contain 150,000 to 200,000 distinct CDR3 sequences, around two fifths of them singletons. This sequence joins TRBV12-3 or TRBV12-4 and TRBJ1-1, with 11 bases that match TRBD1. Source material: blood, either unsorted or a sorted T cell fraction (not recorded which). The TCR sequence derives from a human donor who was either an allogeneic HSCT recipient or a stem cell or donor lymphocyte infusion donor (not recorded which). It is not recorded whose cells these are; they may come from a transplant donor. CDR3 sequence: CASSIPDRGRNTEAFF. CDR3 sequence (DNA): TGTGCCAGCAGTATCCCGGACAGGGGGCGTAACACTGAAGCTTTCTTT.